The rows below give T cell receptor beta chains drawn from one sample of a study of breast tumors, draining lymph nodes, adjacent tissues. TCRdb re-called the multiplex PCR reads through MiXCR, storing one row per CDR3 protein. Of roughly 16,000 distinct CDR3 sequences in the sample, roughly 64% are singletons; the top ten hold about a fifth. The sample taken for sequencing was tumor-adjacent breast tissue. The receptors derive from a female donor with breast cancer. Some clones in this sample may be carry-over from other donors' samples. Each CDR3 is given with its conserved first and last residue. A D gene is named only where the DNA matches it firmly. Size values are once, few and many counts, or a class for expanded clones, and some rows have none.

TRBJ2-7,TRBV7-8,NA,NA,CASSLFPATYEQYF,TGTGCCAGCAGCTTATTCCCTGCAACCTACGAGCAGTACTTC
TRBJ2-7,TRBV20-1,NA,NA,CSARGGFYEQYF,TGCAGTGCTCGAGGGGGGTTCTACGAGCAGTACTTC
TRBJ1-1,TRBV4-3,NA,many,CASSQDRGRTEAFF,TGCGCCAGCAGCCAAGATCGGGGGCGGACTGAAGCTTTCTTT
TRBJ2-1,TRBV6-4,NA,many,CASSDRDGEQFF,TGTGCCAGCAGTGACCGGGACGGTGAGCAGTTCTTC
TRBJ2-7,TRBV19,TRBD1,medium-sized,CASSLGDSPYEQYF,TGTGCCAGTAGTCTCGGGGACAGCCCCTACGAGCAGTACTTC
TRBJ2-7,TRBV7-9,TRBD1,NA,CASSLGDRPYEQYF,TGTGCCAGCAGCTTAGGGGACAGGCCCTACGAGCAGTACTTC
TRBJ2-3,TRBV20-1,NA,once,CSARDSVQAQYF,TGCAGTGCTAGAGATTCGGTACAGGCGCAGTATTTT
TRBJ2-1,TRBV2,TRBD2,once,CASSVYLTSGRANEQFF,TGTGCCAGCAGTGTTTATCTAACTAGCGGGAGGGCAAATGAGCAGTTCTTC
TRBJ1-5,TRBV7-8,NA,NA,CASSLGTEYEQYVGPQPQHF,NA
TRBJ1-1,TRBV5-1,NA,many,CASSHRPGGRTEAFF,TGCGCCAGCAGCCATCGACCCGGCGGAAGAACTGAAGCTTTCTTT
TRBJ2-6,TRBV4-2,TRBD1,many,CASSHRDSSSGANVLTF,TGTGCCAGCAGCCACCGGGACAGTTCATCTGGGGCCAACGTCCTGACTTTC
TRBJ1-2,TRBV6-2/TRBV6-3,NA,many,CASSHSSRAGYTF,TGTGCCAGCAGTCACTCATCCAGGGCTGGCTACACCTTC
TRBJ1-6,TRBV7-6,NA,medium-sized,CASSLGLITGASPLHF,TGTGCCAGCAGCTTAGGTTTGATAACGGGGGCGTCACCCCTCCACTTT
TRBJ1-4,TRBV30,NA,many,CAWNPGNEKLFF,TGTGCCTGGAATCCTGGTAATGAAAAACTGTTTTTT
TRBJ2-5,TRBV7-2,NA,NA,CASSLGQETQYF,TGTGCCAGCAGCTTGGGTCAAGAGACCCAGTACTTC
TRBJ2-7,TRBV15,TRBD1,NA,CATSRERDRGTYEQYF,TGTGCCACCAGCAGAGAACGGGACAGGGGCACCTACGAGCAGTACTTC
TRBJ1-2,TRBV19,NA,NA,CASRSPWGSPNYGYTF,TGTGCCAGTAGATCTCCCTGGGGGAGCCCTAACTATGGCTACACCTTC
TRBJ2-7,TRBV12-3/TRBV12-4,NA,NA,CASSLTGDSYEQYF,TGTGCCAGCAGCCTAACAGGAGACTCCTACGAGCAGTACTTC
TRBJ2-2,TRBV29-1,NA,NA,CSISPGAGELFF,TGCAGCATTAGTCCGGGAGCCGGGGAGCTGTTTTTT
TRBJ1-2,TRBV29-1,NA,NA,CSVAGGLNYGYTF,TGCAGCGTTGCGGGGGGACTAAACTATGGCTACACCTTC
TRBJ1-5,TRBV6-5,NA,many,CASSMGPNQPQHF,TGTGCCAGCAGCATGGGCCCCAATCAGCCCCAGCATTTT
TRBJ1-2,TRBV10-3,TRBD1,medium-sized,CAISGTGGYGYTF,TGTGCCATCAGTGGGACAGGGGGCTATGGCTACACCTTC
TRBJ2-3,TRBV11-1,TRBD2,many,CASSYSGGVPDTQYF,TGTGCCAGCAGCTATAGCGGGGGGGTTCCAGATACGCAGTATTTT
TRBJ1-4,TRBV7-6,TRBD1,few,CASSVGQAGVEKLFF,TGTGCCAGCAGCGTAGGACAGGCTGGAGTAGAAAAACTGTTTTTT
TRBJ2-5,TRBV5-1,NA,many,CASSLARSAPYEETQYF,TGCGCCAGCAGCTTGGCTAGGTCAGCTCCGTATGAAGAGACCCAGTACTTC
TRBJ1-3,TRBV7-2,NA,few,CASSLWGGAGNTIYF,TGTGCCAGCAGCTTATGGGGAGGGGCAGGAAACACCATATATTTT
TRBJ2-7,TRBV12-5,NA,NA,CASGLVQTYEQYF,TGTGCTAGTGGTTTGGTACAGACCTACGAGCAGTACTTC
TRBJ2-7,TRBV20-1,NA,NA,CSATRPGQQTTFEQYF,TGCAGTGCTACTAGACCGGGACAACAAACTACTTTCGAGCAGTACTTC
TRBJ1-6,TRBV6-2/TRBV6-3,NA,NA,CASSYPEGGSGSPLHF,TGTGCCAGCAGTTACCCGGAGGGGGGGAGTGGTTCACCCCTCCACTTT
TRBJ2-7,TRBV12-3/TRBV12-4,TRBD1,NA,CASSTPVRPGQNYEQYF,TGTGCCAGCAGTACCCCCGTCCGACCGGGACAGAACTACGAGCAGTACTTC
TRBJ2-3,TRBV20-1,TRBD2,NA,CSAKSGGPTDTQYF,TGCAGTGCTAAAAGCGGGGGGCCCACAGATACGCAGTATTTT
TRBJ1-3,TRBV19,NA,medium-sized,CASSTRLSGNTIYF,TGTGCCAGTAGTACTCGACTCTCTGGAAACACCATATATTTT
TRBJ1-5,TRBV15,TRBD1,NA,CATSRRDRASNQPQHF,TGTGCCACCAGCAGGCGGGACAGGGCTAGCAATCAGCCCCAGCATTTT
TRBJ1-2,TRBV15,NA,NA,CAASGESTGPVYGYTF,TGTGCCGCCAGCGGGGAATCGACAGGCCCCGTCTATGGCTACACCTTC
TRBJ2-3,TRBV6-1,TRBD1,medium-sized,CASGQVTDTQYF,TGTGCCAGCGGACAGGTCACAGATACGCAGTATTTT
TRBJ2-7,TRBV2,TRBD1,NA,CASSARGTGEYEQYF,TGTGCCAGCAGCGCGCGTGGGACAGGTGAATACGAGCAGTACTTC
TRBJ2-2,TRBV25-1,TRBD2,NA,CASSAPTSGTNTGELFF,TGTGCCAGCAGTGCCCCGACTAGCGGGACGAACACCGGGGAGCTGTTTTTT
TRBJ1-2,TRBV7-9,NA,few,CASSSAYGYTF,TGTGCCAGCAGCTCCGCCTATGGCTACACCTTC
TRBJ2-7,TRBV7-2,NA,NA,CASSLRQAPYEQYF,TGTGCCAGCAGCCTGAGACAGGCTCCCTACGAGCAGTACTTC
TRBJ2-3,TRBV2,TRBD1,many,CASKGQPSTDTQYF,TGTGCCAGTAAGGGACAGCCGAGCACAGATACGCAGTATTTT
TRBJ2-1,TRBV20-1,NA,few,CSARPLGSSSYNEQFF,TGCAGTGCTAGGCCCCTGGGGAGCAGCTCCTACAATGAGCAGTTCTTC